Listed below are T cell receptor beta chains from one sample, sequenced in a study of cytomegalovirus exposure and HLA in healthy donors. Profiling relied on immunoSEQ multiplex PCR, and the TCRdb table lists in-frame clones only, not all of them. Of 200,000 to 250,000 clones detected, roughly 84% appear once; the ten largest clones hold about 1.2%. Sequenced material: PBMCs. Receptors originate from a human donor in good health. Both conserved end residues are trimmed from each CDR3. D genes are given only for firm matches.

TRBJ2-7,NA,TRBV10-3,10,AISESFDEQY
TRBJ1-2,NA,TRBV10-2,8,ASAGGGYT
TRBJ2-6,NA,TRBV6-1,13,ASSEMTGGANVLT
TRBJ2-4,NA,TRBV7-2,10,ASREGKNIQY
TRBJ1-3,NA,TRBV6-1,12,ASGIAGTGNTIY
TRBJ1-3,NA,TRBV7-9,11,ASSPGRENTIY
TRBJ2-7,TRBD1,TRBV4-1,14,ASSQGQGQGFYEQY
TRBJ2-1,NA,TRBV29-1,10,SGRDIYNEQF
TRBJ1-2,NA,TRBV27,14,ASSLASGQQNYGYT
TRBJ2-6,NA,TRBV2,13,ASSEALPSANVLT
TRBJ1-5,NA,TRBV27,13,ASSLLGGSNQPQH
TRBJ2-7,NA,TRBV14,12,ASSRAGTPYEQY
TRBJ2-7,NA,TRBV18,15,ASSPSGLDQSSYEQY
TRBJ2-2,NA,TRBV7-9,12,SSSFGGRPGELF
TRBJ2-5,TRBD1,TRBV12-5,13,ASGRTGGVKETQY
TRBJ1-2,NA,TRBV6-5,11,ASSDDRFYGYT
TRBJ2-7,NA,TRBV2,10,ASSEALYEQY
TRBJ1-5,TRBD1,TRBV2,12,ASSEGGGNQPQH
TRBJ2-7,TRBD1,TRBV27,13,ASSWGQGGSYEQY
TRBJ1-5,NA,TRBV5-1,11,ASSYGGDQPQH
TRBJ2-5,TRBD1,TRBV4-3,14,ASSQGSMGQGETQY
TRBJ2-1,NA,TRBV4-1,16,ASSQVGLRLALYNEQF
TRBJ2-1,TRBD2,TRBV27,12,ASSKPGRQNEQF
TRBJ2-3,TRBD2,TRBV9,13,ASSAGLAGVNTQY
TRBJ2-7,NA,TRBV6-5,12,ASSYSWEGGEQY
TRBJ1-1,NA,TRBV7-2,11,ASSEQGNTEAF
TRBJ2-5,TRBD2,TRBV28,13,ASSSSGAGQETQY
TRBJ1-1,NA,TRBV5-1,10,ASSLDESEAF
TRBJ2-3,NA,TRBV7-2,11,ASSSQRGDTQY
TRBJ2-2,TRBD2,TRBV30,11,AWKGLASGELF
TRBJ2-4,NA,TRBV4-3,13,ASSQIWQGKNIQY
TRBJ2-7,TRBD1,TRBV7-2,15,ASSLPRTGPISYEQY
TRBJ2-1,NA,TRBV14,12,ASSRYEGYNEQF
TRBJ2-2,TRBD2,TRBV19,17,ASRAESGRLPANTGELF
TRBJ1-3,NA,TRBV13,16,ASSLDPRTYSSGNTIY
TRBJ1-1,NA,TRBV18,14,ASSPPGRDGSTEAF
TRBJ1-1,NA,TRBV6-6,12,ASSYSNRNTEAF
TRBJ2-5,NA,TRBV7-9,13,ASSAFLGEEETQY
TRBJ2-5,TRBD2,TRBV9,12,ASSPRTSGETQY
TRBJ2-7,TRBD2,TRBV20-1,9,STSGSYEQY
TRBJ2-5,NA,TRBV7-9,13,ASSLALAHRETQY
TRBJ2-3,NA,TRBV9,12,ASSVGTSTDTQY
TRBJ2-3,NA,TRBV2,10,ASTGGADTQY
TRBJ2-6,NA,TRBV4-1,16,ASSQEPTGWAGANVLT
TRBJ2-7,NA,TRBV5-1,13,ASMPASRLAYEQY
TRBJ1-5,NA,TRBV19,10,ATQDRNQPQH